This T cell receptor beta chain was recovered during a study of technical replicates of blood from a few donors. The table came from immunoSEQ multiplex PCR; TCRdb's copy has only in-frame clones and leaves some out. Of roughly 90,000 clones in the sample, 85% to 95% are singletons; the top ten hold over 0.2%. The V gene lost 6 bases and the J gene lost 6 bases, with 10 bases spanning the gap. CDR1 and CDR2 (germline): DFQATT, SNEGSKA (reference sequence). The CDR3 has 11 amino acids. This chain connects TRBV20-1 to TRBJ2-3; D is uncertain. The TCR comes from a human donor in good health. The specimen was T cells isolated from PBMCs. CDR3 sequence: CSAPRRDTQYF. Written as DNA, the CDR3 is TGCAGTGCCCCGAGGCGTGATACGCAGTATTTT.